This T cell receptor (beta chain) stems from a study of OX40 agonist ivuxolimab in advanced cancers. Generated by immunoSEQ multiplex PCR, the TCRdb table keeps only in-frame clones and is missing some. The table includes around 62,000 clones, over 75% detected once. Germline values: CDR1 MGHRA, CDR2 YSYEKL. The CDR3 is 16 amino acids. V trimming: 4 bases; J trimming: 4 bases; junction bases outside the gene matches: 10. Patients had blood sampled at baseline and again on cycle 4 day 1 and cycle 7 day 1. The sequenced sample was CD4+ or CD8+ T cells sorted from blood, obtained in a trial of the OX40 agonist ivuxolimab. The chain is built from TRBV4-1 and TRBJ2-5, with TRBD1 matching over 9 bases. This TCR came from an adult with an advanced solid tumor such as melanoma, head and neck, liver or kidney cancer. The CDR3 region has the DNA TGCGCCAGCAGCCGGACTCGACAGGGGGGGGGAGAGACCCAGTACTTC. Translated, it gives CASSRTRQGGGETQYF.